The 14 T cell receptor beta chains reported below all come from one sample, sequenced in a study of shared clonotypes between healthy human individuals. Naive CD8 cells lacked CD45RO and underwent positive selection for CCR7, leaving out terminally differentiated effector memory CD45RA+ cells. Profiled with immunoSEQ multiplex PCR; TCRdb holds only in-frame clones, not every one. The table lists roughly 2.1 million clones, roughly 91% of them singletons. Sequencing input: naive CD8+ T cells from PBMCs. The source is a man younger than 35 in good health. Some clones in this sample may be carry-over from other donors' samples.

The chain carries TRBV7-8 and TRBJ1-3, with D possibly matching TRBD1 (6 bases). Germline CDR1 reads SGHVS; CDR2 reads FQNEAQ. V dropped 4 bases and J dropped 0 bases, with 16 bases sitting between them. This CDR3 region has 17 residues. The CDR3 is CASSSYGLDSSGNTIYF. The CDR3 DNA follows: TGTGCCAGCAGCTCCTACGGTTTGGACAGCTCTGGAAACACCATATATTTT.

A word on this clone: Other DNA sequences in the sample encode the same CDR3. The chain has TRBV28 and TRBJ1-5, with a weak D call TRBD1 (6 bases). V lost 5 bases, J lost 4 bases, and 9 bases lay in between. CDR3 length: 13 residues. Germline lookup yields CDR1 MDHEN and CDR2 SYDVKM. CDR3 DNA sequence: TGTGCCAGCAGTCTAACAGGGAATCAGCCCCAGCATTTT. Its translation: CASSLTGNQPQHF.

A note on this clone: Other DNA sequences in the same sample also yield this CDR3. The V call is TRBV7-8, the J call TRBJ1-3, with D possibly TRBD1 on 5 matching bases. The V end lost 2 bases, the J end lost 2 bases, and 7 bases lay between the germline ends. This CDR3 has 14 amino acids. CDR1 SGHVS and CDR2 FQNEAQ come from the germline V gene. The CDR3 bases are TGTGCCAGCAGCTTACGAGGGGCTGGAAACACCATATATTTT. Its translation: CASSLRGAGNTIYF.

Only a few counts were recorded for this clone. The chain combines TRBV19 with TRBJ1-1; D is uncertain. Looked up from germline, CDR1 is LNHDA and CDR2 is SQIVND (reference sequence). This CDR3 comprises 11 residues. With 6 bases removed from V and 5 bases from J, the gap between germline ends came to 7 bases. In DNA form, the CDR3 reads TGTGCCAGTAGGTTTACAACTGAAGCTTTCTTT. Translation gives CASRFTTEAFF.

The CDR3 sequence is CASSTWRLANEQYF. CDR3 DNA sequence: TGTGCCAGCAGCACATGGAGACTAGCTAACGAGCAGTACTTC. The V gene is TRBV13, the J gene TRBJ2-7; TRBD2 agrees at 7 bases. J was trimmed by 5 bases and V by 5 bases; bases with no gene match: 9. The CDR3 runs 14 residues. Germline V gives CDR1 PRHDT, CDR2 FYEKMQ (reference sequence).

The chain uses TRBV15 and TRBJ2-1, with unresolved D. Germline values: CDR1 LNHNV, CDR2 YYDKDF (reference sequence). With 0 bases removed from V and 0 bases from J, the gap between germline ends came to 15 bases. This CDR3 is built from 18 residues. The CDR3 protein is CATSREEHDPYSYNEQFF. The CDR3 DNA sequence: TGTGCCACCAGCAGAGAGGAACACGACCCTTACTCCTACAATGAGCAGTTCTTC. The full variable domain, with the rest looked up from reference TRBV15 and TRBJ2-1, is DAMVIQNPRYQVTQFGKPVTLSCSQTLNHNVMYWYQQKSSQAPKLLFHYYDKDFNNEADTPDNFQSRRPNTSFCFLDIRSPGLGDTAMYLCATSREEHDPYSYNEQFFGPGTRLTVL.

The chain combines TRBV19 with TRBJ2-7, with D possibly matching TRBD1 (5 bases). The germline CDR1 and CDR2 sequences are LNHDA and SQIVND (reference sequence). The CDR3 runs 12 residues. V lost 8 bases to trimming and J lost 3 bases, with 11 bases between them. The CDR3 spells CASSWGGYEQYF. CDR3 in DNA: TGTGCCAGTTCATGGGGCGGCTACGAGCAGTACTTC.

In regard to this clone: Different DNA sequences within this sample yield the same CDR3. The J gene is TRBJ1-2, the V gene TRBV28; D is undetermined. The CDR3 runs to 12 residues. With 3 bases removed from V and 4 bases from J, the gap between germline ends came to 6 bases. Germline CDR1 is MDHEN and CDR2 is SYDVKM. The CDR3 region is CASSLGGYGYTF. The CDR3 coding sequence is TGTGCCAGCAGTTTGGGTGGCTATGGCTACACCTTC.

The chain couples TRBV7-9 to TRBJ2-2, with 8 bases aligning to TRBD2. The CDR3 has 17 residues. Germline assignment: CDR1 SEHNR and CDR2 FQNEAQ (reference sequence). Unmatched junction bases numbered 4, after V lost 1 base and J lost 0 bases. The DNA for the CDR3 is TGTGCCAGCAGCTTAGACCGGGGGGGATCGAACACCGGGGAGCTGTTTTTT. Its protein product is CASSLDRGGSNTGELFF. Complete variable domain (other parts from reference TRBV7-9 and TRBJ2-2): DTGVSQNPRHKITKRGQNVTFRCDPISEHNRLYWYRQTLGQGPEFLTYFQNEAQLEKSRLLSDRFSAERPKGSFSTLEIQRTEQGDSAMYLCASSLDRGGSNTGELFFGEGSRLTVL.

The chain uses TRBV10-2 and TRBJ2-2; D is unclear. The V gene lost 7 bases and the J gene lost 5 bases, with 8 bases spanning the gap. Germline V gene sequence: CDR1 WSHSY, CDR2 SAAADI. There are 12 residues in the CDR3. The CDR3 region is CASTTGTGELFF. The CDR3, as DNA: TGCGCCAGCACCACTGGTACCGGGGAGCTGTTTTTT.

This chain joins TRBV9 and TRBJ2-7; possibly TRBD1 for D (5 bases). There are 14 residues in the CDR3. V lost 2 bases to trimming and J lost 2 bases, with 11 bases between them. Looked up from germline, CDR1 is SGDLS and CDR2 is YYNGEE. Written as DNA, the CDR3 is TGTGCCAGCAGCGTTTCATGGGGCACCTACGAGCAGTACTTC. This translates into CASSVSWGTYEQYF.

The rearrangement uses TRBV5-1 and TRBJ2-3; TRBD1 agrees at 9 bases. The ends lost 3 bases at V and 2 bases at J; junction bases unmatched: 4. The CDR3 has 15 amino acids. Per the germline V gene, CDR1 is SGHRS and CDR2 is YFSETQ. The CDR3 here is CASSSWTGATDTQYF. The DNA for the CDR3 is TGCGCCAGCAGCTCTTGGACAGGGGCCACAGATACGCAGTATTTT.

V is TRBV2 and J is TRBJ2-1, with a weak D call TRBD1 (5 bases). Per germline, CDR1 SNHLY and CDR2 FYNNEI. The CDR3 is 16 amino acids. The V end lost 2 bases, the J end lost 2 bases, and 13 bases lay between the germline ends. The CDR3 loop reads CASSEIIQGPYNEQFF. For the CDR3, the DNA is TGTGCCAGCAGTGAAATTATCCAGGGCCCCTACAATGAGCAGTTCTTC.

This chain links TRBV2 with TRBJ2-1; D remains ambiguous. Trimming removed 7 bases from V and 0 bases from J, with 10 bases in between. Looked up from germline, CDR1 is SNHLY and CDR2 is FYNNEI. This CDR3 contains 14 residues. This CDR3 is CASKAESSYNEQFF. CDR3 nucleotides: TGTGCCAGCAAGGCGGAAAGCTCCTACAATGAGCAGTTCTTC.